The present TCR beta chain was sequenced within a study of blood T cell repertoires in COVID-19. Method: immunoSEQ multiplex PCR; TCRdb's copy keeps in-frame clones and lacks some. The data contain 150,000 or so clones, roughly 83% of them seen just once; the ten biggest clones take up around 8.4%. Per the germline V gene, CDR1 is LGHDT and CDR2 is YNNKEL (reference sequence). This CDR3 is 15 amino acids long. Trimming left V 1 base short and J 4 bases short, with 12 bases between. The source is a man over 45 who had recovered from COVID-19. Source material: PBMCs or T cells enriched from blood (not recorded which). The chain recombines TRBV3-1 (or the pseudogene TRBV3-2) with TRBJ2-3; D perhaps matches TRBD1 (5 bases). CDR3 loop: CASSQVIVGADTQYF. In nucleotides, the CDR3 is TGTGCCAGCAGCCAAGTAATCGTAGGGGCAGATACGCAGTATTTT.